This T cell receptor (beta chain) originates from a study of spatial heterogeneity in lung cancer. Time point: sample taken at primary tumor resection. Unsorted whole RNA of tumor, nontumor lung or frozen PBMC was sequenced. TCRdb passed the 5' RACE reads through MiXCR, listing each CDR3 protein once. The sample shows approximately 40,000 distinct CDR3 sequences, roughly 5.5% of them seen only once. The germline V gene has CDR1 SGHRS and CDR2 YFSETQ. The CDR3 contains 13 residues. To note about this clonotype: One end of the junction varies from germline; a read error may be responsible.

The chain joins TRBV5-1 to TRBJ1-3; TRBD1 matches at 8 bases. The sequences come from PBMCs, collected at surgery. The origin of this receptor is a female donor with early-stage non-small cell lung cancer. CDR3 sequence reads: CASSLDRDNTIYF. The DNA of the CDR3 is TGCGCCAGCAGTTTGGACAGGGACAACACCATATATTTT.